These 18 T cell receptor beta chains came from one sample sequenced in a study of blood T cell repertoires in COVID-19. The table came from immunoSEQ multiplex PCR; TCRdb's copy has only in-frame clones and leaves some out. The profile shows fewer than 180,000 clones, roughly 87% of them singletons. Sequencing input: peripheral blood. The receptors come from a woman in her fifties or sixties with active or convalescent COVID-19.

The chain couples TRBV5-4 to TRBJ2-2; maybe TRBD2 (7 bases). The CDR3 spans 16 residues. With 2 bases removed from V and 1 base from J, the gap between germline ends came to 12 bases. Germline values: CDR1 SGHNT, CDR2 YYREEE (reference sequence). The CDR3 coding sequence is TGTGCCAGCAGCTTTCGCGGGGGCCGGAACACCGGGGAGCTGTTTTTT. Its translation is CASSFRGGRNTGELFF.

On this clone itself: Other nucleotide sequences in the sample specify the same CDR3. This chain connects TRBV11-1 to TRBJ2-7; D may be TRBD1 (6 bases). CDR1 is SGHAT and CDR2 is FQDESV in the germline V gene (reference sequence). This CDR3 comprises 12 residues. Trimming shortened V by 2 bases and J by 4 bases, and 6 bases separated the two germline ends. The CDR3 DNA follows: TGTGCCAGCAGCTTACAGGGGTACGAGCAGTACTTC. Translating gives CASSLQGYEQYF.

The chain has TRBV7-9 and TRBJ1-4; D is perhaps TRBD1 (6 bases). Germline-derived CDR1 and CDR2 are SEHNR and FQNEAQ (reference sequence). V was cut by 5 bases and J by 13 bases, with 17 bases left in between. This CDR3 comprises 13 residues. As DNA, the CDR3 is TGTGCCAGCAGCCAAATTATACAGGGAAGACTGTTTTTT. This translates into CASSQIIQGRLFF. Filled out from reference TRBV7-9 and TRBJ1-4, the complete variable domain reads DTGVSQNPRHKITKRGQNVTFRCDPISEHNRLYWYRQTLGQGPEFLTYFQNEAQLEKSRLLSDRFSAERPKGSFSTLEIQRTEQGDSAMYLCASSQIIQGRLFFGSGTQLSVL.

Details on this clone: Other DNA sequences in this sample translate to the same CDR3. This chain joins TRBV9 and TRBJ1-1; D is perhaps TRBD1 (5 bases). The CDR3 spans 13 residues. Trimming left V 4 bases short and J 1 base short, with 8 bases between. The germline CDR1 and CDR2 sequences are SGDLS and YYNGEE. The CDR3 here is CASSPRANTEAFF. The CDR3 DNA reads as TGTGCCAGCAGCCCCAGGGCGAACACTGAAGCTTTCTTT.

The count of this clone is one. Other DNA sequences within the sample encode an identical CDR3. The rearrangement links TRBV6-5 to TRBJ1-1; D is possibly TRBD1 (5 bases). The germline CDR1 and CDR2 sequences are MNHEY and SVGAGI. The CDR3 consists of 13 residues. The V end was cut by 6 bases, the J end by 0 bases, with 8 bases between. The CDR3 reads CASSRALNTEAFF. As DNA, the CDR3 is TGTGCCAGCAGCAGGGCGTTGAACACTGAAGCTTTCTTT.

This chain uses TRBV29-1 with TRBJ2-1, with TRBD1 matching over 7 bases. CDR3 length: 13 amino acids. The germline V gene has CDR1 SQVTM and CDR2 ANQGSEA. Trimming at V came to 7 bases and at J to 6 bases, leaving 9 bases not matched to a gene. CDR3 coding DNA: TGCAGCGCCTCGACAGGGACGGGCAATGAGCAGTTCTTC. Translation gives CSASTGTGNEQFF.

CDR3 in DNA: TGTGCCAGCTCCCGGGACCAAGAGACCCAGTACTTC. Its translation: CASSRDQETQYF. The chain employs TRBV18 and TRBJ2-5; D is unresolved. The germline V gene encodes CDR1 KGHSH and CDR2 LQKENI. CDR3 length equals 12 residues. Trimming stripped 6 bases from V and 0 bases from J, with 5 bases between.

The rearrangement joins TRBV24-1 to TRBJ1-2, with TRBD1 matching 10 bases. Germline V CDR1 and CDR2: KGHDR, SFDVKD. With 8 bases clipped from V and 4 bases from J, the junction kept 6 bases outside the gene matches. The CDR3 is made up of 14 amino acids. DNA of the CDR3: TGTGCCACCACCGGGACAGGGGCCGTCTATGGCTACACCTTC. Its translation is CATTGTGAVYGYTF.

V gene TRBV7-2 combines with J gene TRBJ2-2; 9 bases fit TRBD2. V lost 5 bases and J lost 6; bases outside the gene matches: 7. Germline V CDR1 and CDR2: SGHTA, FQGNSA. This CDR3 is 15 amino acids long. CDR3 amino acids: CASSPRGGRAGELFF. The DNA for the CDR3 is TGTGCCAGCAGCCCGCGGGGGGGCCGCGCCGGGGAGCTGTTTTTT. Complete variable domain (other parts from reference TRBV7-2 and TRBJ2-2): GAGVSQSPSNKVTEKGKDVELRCDPISGHTALYWYRQSLGQGLEFLIYFQGNSAPDKSGLPSDRFSAERTGGSVSTLTIQRTQQEDSAVYLCASSPRGGRAGELFFGEGSRLTVL.

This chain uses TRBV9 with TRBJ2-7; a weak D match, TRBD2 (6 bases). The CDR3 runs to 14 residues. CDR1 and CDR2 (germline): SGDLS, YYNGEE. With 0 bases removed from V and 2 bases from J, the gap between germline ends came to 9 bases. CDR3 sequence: CASSVAGGTYEQYF. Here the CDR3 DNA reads TGTGCCAGCAGCGTAGCTGGAGGGACCTACGAGCAGTACTTC.

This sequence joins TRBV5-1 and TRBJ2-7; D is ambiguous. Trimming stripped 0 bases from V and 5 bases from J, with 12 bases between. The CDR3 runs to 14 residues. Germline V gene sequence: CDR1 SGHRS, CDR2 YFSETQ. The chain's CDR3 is CASSLAGFLDEQYF. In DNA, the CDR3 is TGCGCCAGCAGCTTGGCCGGGTTTCTCGACGAGCAGTACTTC.

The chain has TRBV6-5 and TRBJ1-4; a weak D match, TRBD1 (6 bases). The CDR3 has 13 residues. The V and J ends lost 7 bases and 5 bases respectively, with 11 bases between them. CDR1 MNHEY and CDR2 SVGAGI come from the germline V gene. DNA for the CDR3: TGTGCCAGCAACAGGGTCCACAATGAAAAACTGTTTTTT. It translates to CASNRVHNEKLFF.

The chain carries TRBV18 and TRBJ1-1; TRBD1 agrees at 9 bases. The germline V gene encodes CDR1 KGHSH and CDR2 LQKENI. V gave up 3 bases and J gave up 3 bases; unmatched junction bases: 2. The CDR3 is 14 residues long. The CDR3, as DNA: TGTGCCAGCTCACCCCGGGACAGGGACACTGAAGCTTTCTTT. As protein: CASSPRDRDTEAFF.

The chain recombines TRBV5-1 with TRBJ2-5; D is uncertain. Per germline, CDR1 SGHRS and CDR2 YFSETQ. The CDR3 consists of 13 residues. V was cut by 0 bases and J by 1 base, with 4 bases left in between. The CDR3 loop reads CASSLVGQETQYF. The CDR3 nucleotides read TGCGCCAGCAGCTTGGTCGGCCAAGAGACCCAGTACTTC.

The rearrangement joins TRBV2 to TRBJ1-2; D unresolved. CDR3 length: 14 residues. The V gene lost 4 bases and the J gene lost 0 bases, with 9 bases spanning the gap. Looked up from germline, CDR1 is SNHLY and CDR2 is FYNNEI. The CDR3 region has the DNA TGTGCCAGCAGTGGAGGGCAGTCTAACTATGGCTACACCTTC. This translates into CASSGGQSNYGYTF.

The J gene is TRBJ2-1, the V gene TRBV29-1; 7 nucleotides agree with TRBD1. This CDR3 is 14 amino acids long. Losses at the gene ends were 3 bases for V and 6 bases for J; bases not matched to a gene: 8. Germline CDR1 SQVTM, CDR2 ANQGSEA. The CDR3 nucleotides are TGCAGCGTTGAGGGGGACAGCCGGGGCAATGAGCAGTTCTTC. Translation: CSVEGDSRGNEQFF.

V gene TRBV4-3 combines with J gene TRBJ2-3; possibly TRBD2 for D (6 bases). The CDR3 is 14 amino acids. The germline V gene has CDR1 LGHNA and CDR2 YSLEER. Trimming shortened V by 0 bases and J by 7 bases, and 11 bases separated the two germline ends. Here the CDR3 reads CASSQDPGGNTQYF. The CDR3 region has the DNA TGCGCCAGCAGCCAAGATCCTGGGGGGAATACGCAGTATTTT.

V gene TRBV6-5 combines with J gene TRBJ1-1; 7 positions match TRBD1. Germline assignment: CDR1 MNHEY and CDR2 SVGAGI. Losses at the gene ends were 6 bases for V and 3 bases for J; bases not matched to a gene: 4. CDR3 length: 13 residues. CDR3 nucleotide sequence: TGTGCCAGCAGGCGGGACAGAGACACTGAAGCTTTCTTT. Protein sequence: CASRRDRDTEAFF.